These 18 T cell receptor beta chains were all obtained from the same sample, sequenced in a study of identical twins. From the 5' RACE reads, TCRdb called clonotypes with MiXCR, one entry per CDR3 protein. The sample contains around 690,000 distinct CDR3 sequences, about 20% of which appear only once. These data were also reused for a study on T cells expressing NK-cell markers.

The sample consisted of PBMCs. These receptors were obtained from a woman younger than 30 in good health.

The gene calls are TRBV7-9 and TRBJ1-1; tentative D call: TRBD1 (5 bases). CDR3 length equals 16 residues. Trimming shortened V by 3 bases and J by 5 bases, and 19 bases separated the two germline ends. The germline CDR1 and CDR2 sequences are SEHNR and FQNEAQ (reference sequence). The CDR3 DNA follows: TGTGCCAGCAGCTTGCCGACCGGGACCCCAAGAACTGAAGCTTTCTTT. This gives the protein CASSLPTGTPRTEAFF.

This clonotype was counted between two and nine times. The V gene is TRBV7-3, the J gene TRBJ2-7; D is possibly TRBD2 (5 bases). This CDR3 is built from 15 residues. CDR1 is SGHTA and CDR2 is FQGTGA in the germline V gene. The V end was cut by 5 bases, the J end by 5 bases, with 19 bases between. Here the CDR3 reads CASSPGGRTSHEQYF. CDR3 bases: TGTGCCAGCAGCCCGGGCGGGCGAACGAGCCACGAGCAGTACTTC. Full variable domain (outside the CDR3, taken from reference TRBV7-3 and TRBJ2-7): GAGVSQTPSNKVTEKGKYVELRCDPISGHTALYWYRQSLGQGPEFLIYFQGTGAADDSGLPNDRFFAVRPEGSVSTLKIQRTERGDSAVYLCASSPGGRTSHEQYFGPGTRLTVT.

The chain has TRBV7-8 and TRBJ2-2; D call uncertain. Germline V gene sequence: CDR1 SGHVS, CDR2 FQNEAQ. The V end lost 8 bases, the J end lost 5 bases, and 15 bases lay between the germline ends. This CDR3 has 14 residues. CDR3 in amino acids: CASSPALGTGELFF. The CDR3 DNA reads TGTGCCAGCTCACCTGCCTTAGGAACCGGGGAGCTGTTTTTT.

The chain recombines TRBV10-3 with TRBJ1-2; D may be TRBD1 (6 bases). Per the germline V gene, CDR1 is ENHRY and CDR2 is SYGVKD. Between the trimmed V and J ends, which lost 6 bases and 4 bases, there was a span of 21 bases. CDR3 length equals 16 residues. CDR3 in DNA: TGTGCCATCAGGGAGGGGGATAGGAAAGAATCCTATGGCTACACCTTC. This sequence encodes CAIREGDRKESYGYTF.

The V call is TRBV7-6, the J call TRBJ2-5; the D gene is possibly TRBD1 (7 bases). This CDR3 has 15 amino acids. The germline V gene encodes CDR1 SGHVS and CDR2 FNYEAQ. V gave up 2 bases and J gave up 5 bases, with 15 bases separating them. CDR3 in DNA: TGTGCCAGCAGCTTACGCGGGACAGCAAGGGAGACCCAGTACTTC. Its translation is CASSLRGTARETQYF.

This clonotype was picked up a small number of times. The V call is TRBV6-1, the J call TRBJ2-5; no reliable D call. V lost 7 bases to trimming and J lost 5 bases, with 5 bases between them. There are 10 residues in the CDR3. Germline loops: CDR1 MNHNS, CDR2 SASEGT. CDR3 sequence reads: CASMLETQYF. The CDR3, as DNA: TGTGCCAGCATGCTGGAGACCCAGTACTTC.

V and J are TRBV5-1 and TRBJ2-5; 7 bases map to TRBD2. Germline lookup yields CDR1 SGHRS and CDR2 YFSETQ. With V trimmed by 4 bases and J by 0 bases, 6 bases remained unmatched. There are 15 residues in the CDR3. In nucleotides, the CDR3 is TGCGCCAGCAGCCGCACTAGCGAGTACCAAGAGACCCAGTACTTC. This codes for CASSRTSEYQETQYF.

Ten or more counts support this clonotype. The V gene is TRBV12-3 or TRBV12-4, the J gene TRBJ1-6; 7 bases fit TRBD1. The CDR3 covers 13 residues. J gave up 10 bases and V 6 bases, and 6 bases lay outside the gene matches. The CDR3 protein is CASRSTGRSPLHF. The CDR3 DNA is TGTGCCAGCAGGTCGACAGGGAGGTCACCCCTCCACTTT.

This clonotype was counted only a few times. This chain's CDR3 is CSARGDNEQFF. Written as DNA, the CDR3 is TGCAGTGCTAGAGGGGACAATGAGCAGTTCTTC. The J gene is TRBJ2-1, the V gene TRBV20-1; D is undetermined. This CDR3 contains 11 residues. CDR1 is DFQATT and CDR2 is SNEGSKA in the germline V gene (reference sequence). Trimming took 1 base from V and 5 from J, leaving 3 bases between them.

CDR3 sequence reads: CSVAGTDSTNEKLFF. CDR3 nucleotides: TGCAGCGTTGCCGGGACAGATTCAACTAATGAAAAACTGTTTTTT. The chain employs TRBV29-1 and TRBJ1-4; 7 bases align to TRBD1. From germline, CDR1 is SQVTM and CDR2 ANQGSEA. CDR3 size: 15 residues. With 4 bases clipped from V and 0 bases from J, the junction kept 5 bases outside the gene matches.

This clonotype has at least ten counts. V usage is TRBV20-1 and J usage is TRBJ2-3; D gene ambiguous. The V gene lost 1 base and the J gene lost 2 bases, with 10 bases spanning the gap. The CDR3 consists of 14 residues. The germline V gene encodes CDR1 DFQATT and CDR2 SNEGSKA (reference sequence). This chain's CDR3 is CSARGWVPTDTQYF. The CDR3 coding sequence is TGCAGTGCTAGAGGGTGGGTCCCCACAGATACGCAGTATTTT.

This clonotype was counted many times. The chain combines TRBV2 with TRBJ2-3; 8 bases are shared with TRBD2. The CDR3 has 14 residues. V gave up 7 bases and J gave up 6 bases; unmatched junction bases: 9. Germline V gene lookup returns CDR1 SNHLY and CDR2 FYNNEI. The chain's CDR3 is CASKPSGWGDTQYF. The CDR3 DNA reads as TGTGCCAGCAAGCCTAGCGGGTGGGGGGATACGCAGTATTTT.

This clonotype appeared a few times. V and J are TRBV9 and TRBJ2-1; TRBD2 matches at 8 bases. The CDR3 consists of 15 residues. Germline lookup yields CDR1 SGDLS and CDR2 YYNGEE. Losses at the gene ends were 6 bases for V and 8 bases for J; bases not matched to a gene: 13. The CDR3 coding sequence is TGTGCCAGCACCCTAGAGGGGCTAGCGGGCCATGAGCAGTTCTTC. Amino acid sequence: CASTLEGLAGHEQFF. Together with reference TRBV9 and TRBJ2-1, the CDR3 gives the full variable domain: DSGVTQTPKHLITATGQRVTLRCSPRSGDLSVYWYQQSLDQGLQFLIQYYNGEERAKGNILERFSAQQFPDLHSELNLSSLELGDSALYFCASTLEGLAGHEQFFGPGTRLTVL.

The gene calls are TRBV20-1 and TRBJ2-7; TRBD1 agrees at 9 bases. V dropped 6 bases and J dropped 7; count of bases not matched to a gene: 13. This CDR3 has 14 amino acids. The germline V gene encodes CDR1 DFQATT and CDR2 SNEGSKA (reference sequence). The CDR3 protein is CSAGDHRGRREQYF. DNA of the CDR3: TGCAGTGCGGGGGACCACAGGGGGCGTAGGGAGCAGTACTTC.

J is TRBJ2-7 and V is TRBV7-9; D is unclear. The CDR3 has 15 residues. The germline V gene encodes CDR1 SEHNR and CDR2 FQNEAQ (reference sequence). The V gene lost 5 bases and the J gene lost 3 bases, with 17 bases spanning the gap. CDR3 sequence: CASSPPDGSFYEQYF. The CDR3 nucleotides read TGTGCCAGCAGCCCACCGGACGGTAGCTTCTACGAGCAGTACTTC.

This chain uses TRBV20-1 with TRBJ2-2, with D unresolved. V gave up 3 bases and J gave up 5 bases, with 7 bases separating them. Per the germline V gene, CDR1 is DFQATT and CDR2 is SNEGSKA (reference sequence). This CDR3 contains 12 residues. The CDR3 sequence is CSASGDTGELFF. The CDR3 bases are TGCAGTGCTAGTGGGGATACCGGGGAGCTGTTTTTT.

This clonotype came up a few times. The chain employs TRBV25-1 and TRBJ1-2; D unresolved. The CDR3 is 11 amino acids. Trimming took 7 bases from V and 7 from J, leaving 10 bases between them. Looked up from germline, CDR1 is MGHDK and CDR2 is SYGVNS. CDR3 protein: CASKGAVGYTF. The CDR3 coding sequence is TGTGCCAGCAAGGGTGCAGTTGGCTACACCTTC.

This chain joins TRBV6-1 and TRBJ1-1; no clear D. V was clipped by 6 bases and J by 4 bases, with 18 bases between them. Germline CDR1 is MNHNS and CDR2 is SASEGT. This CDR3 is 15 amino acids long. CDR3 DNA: TGTGCCAGCAGGAGAGGCGGGGATGGTGGCACTGAAGCTTTCTTT. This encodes CASRRGGDGGTEAFF.